This T cell receptor beta chain was recorded in a study of control samples from healthy donors and cancer patients. Repertoires were generated with immunoSEQ multiplex PCR, while TCRdb's copy carries only in-frame clones and drops some. Of roughly 100,000 clones listed, about 89% are singletons. Germline V CDR1 and CDR2: KGHSH, LQKENI. With 3 bases removed from V and 4 bases from J, the gap between germline ends came to 10 bases. There are 13 residues in the CDR3. Specimen: blood. The receptor was derived from a woman in her thirties in good health. The chain recombines TRBV18 with TRBJ2-7; D is possibly TRBD1 (6 bases). The CDR3 is CASSPRDTYEQYF. For the CDR3, the DNA is TGTGCCAGCTCACCCCGGGACACTTACGAGCAGTACTTC.